A selection of T cell receptor beta chains follows, all from one sample in a study of identical twins. TCRdb reprocessed the 5' RACE reads with MiXCR, giving one entry per CDR3 protein. The repertoire holds more than 1.5 million distinct CDR3 sequences, roughly a third seen once, with over 0.25% in the top ten. The specimen was cord blood. These receptors were collected from a newborn girl in good health. Both conserved end residues are part of each CDR3. Fields, in order: clone size, V gene, D gene, J gene, CDR3 protein, CDR3 DNA. A D gene is named only where the DNA matches it firmly. Clone size is stated in some rows and not others, as once, few, many or a class when expanded.

.	TRBV19	TRBD1	TRBJ1-2	CATSLIRDRTQPLSYGYTF	TGTGCCACCTCACTTATCAGGGACAGGACACAGCCTCTGAGCTATGGCTACACCTTC
.	TRBV5-5	.	TRBJ1-5	CASSLIPRQPQHF	TGTGCCAGCAGCTTAATTCCGCGCCAGCCCCAGCATTTT
once	TRBV4-1	TRBD2	TRBJ2-2	CASSQDYSGGGTGELFF	TGCGCCAGCAGCCAAGATTATAGCGGGGGGGGCACCGGGGAGCTGTTTTTT
once	TRBV7-8	.	TRBJ1-2	CASSSRGPHSSYGYTF	TGTGCCAGCAGCTCAAGAGGACCCCATAGTAGCTATGGCTACACCTTC
.	TRBV20-1	.	TRBJ1-4	CSASRDRAEKLFF	TGCAGTGCTAGCAGGGATAGGGCTGAAAAACTGTTTTTT
.	TRBV24-1	.	TRBJ2-1	CATSDPGRVNEQFF	TGTGCCACCAGTGACCCCGGACGGGTCAATGAGCAGTTCTTC
once	TRBV7-9	.	TRBJ2-7	CASTPLASHEQYF	TGTGCCAGCACCCCGCTAGCCTCCCATGAGCAGTACTTC
few	TRBV4-2	.	TRBJ2-7	CASSQDKLVRRDEQYF	TGTGCCAGCAGCCAAGATAAATTGGTTAGACGGGACGAGCAGTACTTC
few	TRBV12-5	.	TRBJ2-1	CASGLVRSIPDSHNEQFF	TGTGCTAGTGGTTTGGTACGATCCATTCCGGACTCCCACAATGAGCAGTTCTTC
.	TRBV6-6	TRBD2	TRBJ2-1	CASTVTSGSTNEQFF	TGTGCCAGCACCGTGACTAGCGGGAGCACCAATGAGCAGTTCTTC
.	TRBV11-2	TRBD2	TRBJ2-3	CACSLVARGGRDTQYF	TGTGCCTGCAGCTTAGTAGCCAGGGGCGGGAGGGATACGCAGTATTTT
few	TRBV5-6	.	TRBJ2-7	CASSLGDIIYEQYF	TGTGCCAGCAGCCTGGGGGACATTATCTACGAGCAGTACTTC
.	TRBV20-1	.	TRBJ2-1	CSASWRYSYNEKFF	TGCAGTGCTAGCTGGAGGTACTCCTACAATGAGAAGTTCTTC
.	TRBV6-6	.	TRBJ1-2	CASSSLGGRAYGYTF	TGTGCCAGCAGTTCCTTGGGGGGGAGGGCCTATGGCTACACCTTC
.	TRBV5-1	.	TRBJ1-1	CASSRLEGRAFF	TGCGCCAGCAGCCGCCTCGAGGGGCGGGCTTTCTTT
few	TRBV20-1	TRBD1	TRBJ1-2	CSAQGDRNYGYTF	TGCAGTGCTCAGGGGGACAGGAACTATGGCTACACCTTC
few	TRBV11-2	.	TRBJ2-2	CASSPIKRPGELFF	TGTGCCAGCAGCCCCATTAAAAGACCTGGGGAGCTGTTTTTT
.	TRBV20-1	TRBD1	TRBJ2-6	CSARDRPLYSGANVLTF	TGCAGTGCTAGGGACAGGCCCTTATACTCTGGGGCCAACGTCCTGACTTTC
.	TRBV12-5	TRBD1	TRBJ1-5	CAQWVQGKDRQPQHF	TGTGCCCAATGGGTACAGGGGAAGGATCGGCAGCCCCAGCATTTT
.	TRBV3-1	TRBD2	TRBJ2-1	CASSQDVTSGVNNEQFF	TGTGCCAGCAGCCAAGATGTCACTAGCGGGGTCAACAATGAGCAGTTCTTC
.	TRBV9	TRBD2	TRBJ2-1	CASSAERGVYNEQFF	TGTGCCAGCAGTGCCGAGCGGGGGGTCTACAATGAGCAGTTCTTC
.	TRBV25-1	.	TRBJ1-1	CASSVGTTIEAFF	TGTGCCAGCAGTGTGGGGACTACAATCGAAGCTTTCTTT
.	TRBV20-1	TRBD2	TRBJ2-1	CSARPTSGISYNEQFF	TGCAGTGCTAGGCCGACTAGCGGGATCTCCTACAATGAGCAGTTCTTC
many	TRBV29-1	.	TRBJ2-7	CSVEGGQVPYEQYF	TGCAGCGTTGAAGGAGGGCAGGTACCCTACGAGCAGTACTTC
.	TRBV11-2	.	TRBJ2-7	CASSLRSGDDYNEQYF	TGTGCCAGCAGCTTACGAAGCGGCGACGACTACAATGAGCAGTACTTC
.	TRBV3-1	.	TRBJ2-5	CATGLLGETQYF	TGTGCCACCGGACTATTAGGAGAGACCCAGTACTTC
.	TRBV6-2/TRBV6-3	.	TRBJ2-5	CASKDLQTQYF	TGTGCCAGCAAGGACCTCCAGACCCAGTACTTC
few	TRBV10-3	.	TRBJ1-1	CAISGGGTEAFF	TGTGCCATCAGCGGAGGTGGTACTGAAGCTTTCTTT
.	TRBV6-6	TRBD1	TRBJ1-4	CASSSSRTGLVRKLFF	TGTGCCAGCAGTTCCTCAAGGACAGGTTTAGTGAGAAAACTGTTTTTT
.	TRBV9	.	TRBJ2-5	CASSVGYREIQETQYF	TGTGCCAGCAGCGTAGGTTACAGGGAGATCCAAGAGACCCAGTACTTC
.	TRBV15	.	TRBJ2-3	CATSIYGGADTQYF	TGTGCCACCAGCATTTACGGGGGCGCAGATACGCAGTATTTT
.	TRBV12-3/TRBV12-4	TRBD2	TRBJ2-7	CASRRTSPLYEQYF	TGTGCCAGCAGGAGGACTAGCCCCCTCTACGAGCAGTACTTC
once	TRBV6-6	.	TRBJ2-3	CASSGRFDTQYF	TGTGCCAGCAGCGGGCGTTTCGATACGCAGTATTTT
few	TRBV11-2	.	TRBJ1-4	CASSLWGQKTEKLFF	TGTGCCAGCAGCTTATGGGGGCAGAAGACTGAAAAACTGTTTTTT
.	TRBV3-1	.	TRBJ2-5	CASSQRWRLETQYF	TGTGCCAGCAGCCAAAGGTGGAGGTTAGAGACCCAGTACTTC
few	TRBV5-1	.	TRBJ2-2	CASSLASPNTGELFF	TGCGCCAGCAGCTTGGCCAGCCCGAACACCGGGGAGCTGTTTTTT
once	TRBV20-1	TRBD2	TRBJ2-1	CSARRPVLAGGHNEQFF	TGCAGTGCTAGAAGACCTGTACTAGCGGGGGGTCACAATGAGCAGTTCTTC
.	TRBV7-9	TRBD1	TRBJ1-4	CASSLGQGRGRATNEKLFF	TGTGCCAGCAGCTTAGGACAGGGACGGGGCCGTGCAACTAATGAAAAACTGTTTTTT
few	TRBV7-2	.	TRBJ2-5	CASSLGSPEQYF	TGTGCCAGCAGCTTAGGCTCCCCAGAGCAGTACTTC
.	TRBV7-9	.	TRBJ2-3	CASSLAGTGNTDTQCF	TGTGCCAGCAGCTTAGCGGGAACAGGTAACACAGATACGCAGTGTTTT
.	TRBV12-3/TRBV12-4	TRBD1	TRBJ1-2	CASSLVLAGGNYGYTF	TGTGCCAGCAGTTTAGTATTGGCAGGGGGAAACTATGGCTACACCTTC
.	TRBV7-2	.	TRBJ1-1	CASGGRKNTEAFF	TGTGCCAGCGGGGGACGTAAGAACACTGAAGCTTTCTTT